The clone carrying this TCR beta chain has just a few counts. TCRdb keeps only in-frame clones here, not all; method: immunoSEQ multiplex PCR. The table lists 55,000 to 65,000 clones, 65% to 85% of them singletons. The data originate from a study of blood T cell repertoires in COVID-19. Turning to the study itself: The cDNA or gDNA used as material had been derived from T cells, B-cell-depleted T cells, or PBMCs.

CDR1 and CDR2 from the germline V gene are ENHRY and SYGVKD. The V and J ends lost 6 bases and 5 bases respectively, with 14 bases between them. The CDR3 sequence is 14 residues long. The rearrangement links TRBV10-3 to TRBJ2-1; tentatively, D is TRBD2 (6 bases). Sequenced sample: peripheral blood. This receptor was taken from a human donor in a cohort sampled during active COVID-19. CDR3 coding DNA: TGTGCCATCAGCCCCCGCGGGATAGACAATGAGCAGTTCTTC. Protein sequence: CAISPRGIDNEQFF.